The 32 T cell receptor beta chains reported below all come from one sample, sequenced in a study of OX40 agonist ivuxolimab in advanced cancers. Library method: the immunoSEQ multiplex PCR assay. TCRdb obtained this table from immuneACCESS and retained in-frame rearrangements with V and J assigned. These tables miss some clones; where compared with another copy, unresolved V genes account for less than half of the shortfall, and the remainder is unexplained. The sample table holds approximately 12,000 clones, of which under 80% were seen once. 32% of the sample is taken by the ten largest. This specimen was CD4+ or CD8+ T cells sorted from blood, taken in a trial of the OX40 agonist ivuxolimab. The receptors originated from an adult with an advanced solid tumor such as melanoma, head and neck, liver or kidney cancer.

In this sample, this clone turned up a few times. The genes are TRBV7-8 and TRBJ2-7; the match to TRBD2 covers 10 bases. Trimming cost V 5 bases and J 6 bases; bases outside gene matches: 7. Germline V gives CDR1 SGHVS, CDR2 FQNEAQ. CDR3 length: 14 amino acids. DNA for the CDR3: TGTGCCAGCAGCCCCGGGACTAGCGCCCGCGAGCAGTACTTC. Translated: CASSPGTSAREQYF.

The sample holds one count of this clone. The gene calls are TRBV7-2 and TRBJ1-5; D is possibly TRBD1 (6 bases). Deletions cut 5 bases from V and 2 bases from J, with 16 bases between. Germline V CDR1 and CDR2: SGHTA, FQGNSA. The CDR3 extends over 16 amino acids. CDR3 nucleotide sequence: TGTGCCAGCAGCCGACCGGGGGACAACCGCAATCAGCCCCAGCATTTT. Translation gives CASSRPGDNRNQPQHF.

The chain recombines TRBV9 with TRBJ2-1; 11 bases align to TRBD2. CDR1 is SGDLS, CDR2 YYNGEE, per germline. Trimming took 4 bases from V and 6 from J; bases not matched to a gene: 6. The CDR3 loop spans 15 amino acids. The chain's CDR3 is CASSIAGGLGNEQFF. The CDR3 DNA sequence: TGTGCCAGCAGCATAGCGGGAGGGTTAGGCAATGAGCAGTTCTTC.

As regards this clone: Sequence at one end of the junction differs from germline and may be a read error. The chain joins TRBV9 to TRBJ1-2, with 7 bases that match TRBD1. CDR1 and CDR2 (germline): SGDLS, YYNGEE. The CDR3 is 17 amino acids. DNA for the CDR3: TGTGCCAGCACCGTAACCGGGACAGCCAGTGTGGGCTATGGCTACACCTTC. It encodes CASTVTGTASVGYGYTF.

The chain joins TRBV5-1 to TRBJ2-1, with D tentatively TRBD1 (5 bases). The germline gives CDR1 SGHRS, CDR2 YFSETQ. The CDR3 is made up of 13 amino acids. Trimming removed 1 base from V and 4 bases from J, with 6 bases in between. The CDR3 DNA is TGCGCCAGCAGCTTGCGACAGTACAATGAGCAGTTCTTC. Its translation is CASSLRQYNEQFF. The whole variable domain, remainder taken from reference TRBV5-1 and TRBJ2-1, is KAGVTQTPRYLIKTRGQQVTLSCSPISGHRSVSWYQQTPGQGLQFLFEYFSETQRNKGNFPGRFSGRQFSNSRSEMNVSTLELGDSALYLCASSLRQYNEQFFGPGTRLTVL.

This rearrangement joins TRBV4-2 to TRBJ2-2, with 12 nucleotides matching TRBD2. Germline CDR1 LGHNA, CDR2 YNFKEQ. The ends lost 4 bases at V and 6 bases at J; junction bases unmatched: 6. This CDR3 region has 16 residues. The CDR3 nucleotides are TGTGCCAGCAGCCCAGCTAGCGGGAGGGGATCCGGGGAGCTGTTTTTT. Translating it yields CASSPASGRGSGELFF.

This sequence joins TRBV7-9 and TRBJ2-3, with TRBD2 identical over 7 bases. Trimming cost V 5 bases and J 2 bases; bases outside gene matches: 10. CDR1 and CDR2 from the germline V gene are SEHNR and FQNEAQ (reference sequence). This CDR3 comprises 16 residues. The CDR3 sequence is CASSIRLAVATDTQYF. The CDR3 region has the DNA TGTGCCAGCAGCATAAGACTAGCCGTAGCCACAGATACGCAGTATTTT.

The DNA for the CDR3 is TGTGCCAGTAGTGTCTCTGGGGGCGAAGAGAACGGCTACACCTTC. This codes for CASSVSGGEENGYTF. This chain links TRBV19 with TRBJ1-2; weak D call: TRBD1 (6 bases). Germline-derived CDR1 and CDR2 are LNHDA and SQIVND (reference sequence). This CDR3 has 15 amino acids. Between the trimmed V and J ends, which lost 5 bases and 8 bases, there was a span of 21 bases.

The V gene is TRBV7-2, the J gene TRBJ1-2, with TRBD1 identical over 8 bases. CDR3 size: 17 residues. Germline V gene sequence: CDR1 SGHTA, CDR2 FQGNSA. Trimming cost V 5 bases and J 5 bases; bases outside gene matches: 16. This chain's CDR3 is CASSLTHRIRQGYGYTF. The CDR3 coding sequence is TGTGCCAGCAGCCTCACTCACCGAATTCGACAGGGGTATGGCTACACCTTC.

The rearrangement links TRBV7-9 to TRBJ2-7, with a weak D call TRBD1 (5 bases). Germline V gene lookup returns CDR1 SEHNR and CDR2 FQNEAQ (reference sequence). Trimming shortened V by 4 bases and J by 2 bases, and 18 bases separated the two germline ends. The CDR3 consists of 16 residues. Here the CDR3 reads CASSSTARALTYEQYF. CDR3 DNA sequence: TGTGCCAGCAGCTCCACGGCCAGGGCGCTTACCTACGAGCAGTACTTC.

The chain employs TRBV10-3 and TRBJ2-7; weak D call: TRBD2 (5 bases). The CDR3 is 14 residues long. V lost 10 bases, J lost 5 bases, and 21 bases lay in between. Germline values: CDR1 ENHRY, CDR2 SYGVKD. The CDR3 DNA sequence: TGTGCCAGCAGCCCCTACCTCGAGGGCGACGAGCAGTACTTC. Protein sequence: CASSPYLEGDEQYF.

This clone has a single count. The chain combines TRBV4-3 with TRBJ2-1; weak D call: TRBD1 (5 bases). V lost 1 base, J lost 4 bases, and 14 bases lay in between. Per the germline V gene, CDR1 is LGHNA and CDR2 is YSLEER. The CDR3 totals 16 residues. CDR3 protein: CASSQVVGHEYNEQFF. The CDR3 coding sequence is TGCGCCAGCAGCCAAGTCGTTGGACACGAGTACAATGAGCAGTTCTTC.

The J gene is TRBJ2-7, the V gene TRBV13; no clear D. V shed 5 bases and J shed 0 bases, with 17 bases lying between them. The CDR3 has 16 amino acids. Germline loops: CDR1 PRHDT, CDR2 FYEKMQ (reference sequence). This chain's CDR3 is CASSHNLGTSSYEQYF. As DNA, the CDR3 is TGTGCCAGCAGCCATAACCTGGGCACCAGCTCCTACGAGCAGTACTTC.

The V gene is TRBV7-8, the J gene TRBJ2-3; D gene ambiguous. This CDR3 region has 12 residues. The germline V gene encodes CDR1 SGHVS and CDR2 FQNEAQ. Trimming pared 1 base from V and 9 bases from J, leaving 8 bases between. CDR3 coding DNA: TGTGCCAGCAGCTTAGGGGCTGGAACGCAGTATTTT. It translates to CASSLGAGTQYF.

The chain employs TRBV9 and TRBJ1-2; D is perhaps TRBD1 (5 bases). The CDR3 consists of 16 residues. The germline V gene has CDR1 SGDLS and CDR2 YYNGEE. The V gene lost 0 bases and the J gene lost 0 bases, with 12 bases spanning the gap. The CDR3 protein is CASSVGKGPANYGYTF. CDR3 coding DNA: TGTGCCAGCAGCGTAGGGAAGGGGCCCGCTAACTATGGCTACACCTTC. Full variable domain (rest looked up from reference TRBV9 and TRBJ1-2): DSGVTQTPKHLITATGQRVTLRCSPRSGDLSVYWYQQSLDQGLQFLIQYYNGEERAKGNILERFSAQQFPDLHSELNLSSLELGDSALYFCASSVGKGPANYGYTFGSGTRLTVV.

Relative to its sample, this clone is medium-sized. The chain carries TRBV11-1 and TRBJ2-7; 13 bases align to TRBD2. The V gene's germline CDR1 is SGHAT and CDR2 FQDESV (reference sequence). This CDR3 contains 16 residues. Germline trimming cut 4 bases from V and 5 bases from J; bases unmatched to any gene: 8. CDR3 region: CASSWSTSGRPDEQYF. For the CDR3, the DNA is TGTGCCAGCAGCTGGTCGACTAGCGGGAGGCCGGACGAGCAGTACTTC.

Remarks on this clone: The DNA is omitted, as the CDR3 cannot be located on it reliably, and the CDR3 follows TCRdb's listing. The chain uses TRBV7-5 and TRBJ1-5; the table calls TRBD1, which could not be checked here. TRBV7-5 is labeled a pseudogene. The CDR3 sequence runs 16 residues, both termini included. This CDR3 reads CAPGQGYDCGNQPQHF.

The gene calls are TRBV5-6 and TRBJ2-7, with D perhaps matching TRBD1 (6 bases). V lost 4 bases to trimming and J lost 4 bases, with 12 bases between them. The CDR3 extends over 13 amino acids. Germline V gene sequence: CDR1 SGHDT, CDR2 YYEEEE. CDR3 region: CASSPRGPYEQYF. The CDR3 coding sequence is TGTGCCAGCAGCCCCAGGGGCCCTTACGAGCAGTACTTC.

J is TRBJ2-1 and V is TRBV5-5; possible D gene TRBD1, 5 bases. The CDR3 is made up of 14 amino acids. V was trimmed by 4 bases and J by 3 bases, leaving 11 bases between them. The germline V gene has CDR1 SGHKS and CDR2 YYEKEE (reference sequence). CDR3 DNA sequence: TGTGCCAGCAGCCCCCCGACAGTCTACAATGAGCAGTTCTTC. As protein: CASSPPTVYNEQFF.

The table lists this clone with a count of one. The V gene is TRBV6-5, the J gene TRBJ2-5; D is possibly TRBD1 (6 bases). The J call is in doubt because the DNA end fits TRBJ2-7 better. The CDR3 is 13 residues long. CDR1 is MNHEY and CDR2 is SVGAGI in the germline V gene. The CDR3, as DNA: TGTGCCAGCAGTTTAGGTCAGGGGTACGAGCAGTACTTC. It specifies CASSLGQGYEQYF.

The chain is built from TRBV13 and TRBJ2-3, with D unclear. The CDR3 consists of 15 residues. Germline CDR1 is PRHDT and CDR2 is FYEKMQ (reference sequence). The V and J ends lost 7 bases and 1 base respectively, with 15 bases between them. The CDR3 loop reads CASMGSDLGTDTQYF. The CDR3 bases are TGTGCCAGCATGGGAAGCGACCTGGGCACAGATACGCAGTATTTT.

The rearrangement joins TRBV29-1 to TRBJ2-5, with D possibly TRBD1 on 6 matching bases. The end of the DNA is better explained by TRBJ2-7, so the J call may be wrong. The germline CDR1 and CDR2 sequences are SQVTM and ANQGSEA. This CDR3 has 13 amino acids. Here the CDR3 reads CSVEGGQTYEQYF. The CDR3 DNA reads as TGCAGCGTTGAAGGGGGGCAGACCTACGAGCAGTACTTC.

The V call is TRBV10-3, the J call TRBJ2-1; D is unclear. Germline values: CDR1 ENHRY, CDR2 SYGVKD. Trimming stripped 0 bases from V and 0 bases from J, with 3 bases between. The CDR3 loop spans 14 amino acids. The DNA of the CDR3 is TGTGCCATCAGTGAGTCCGACTCCTACAATGAGCAGTTCTTC. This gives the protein CAISESDSYNEQFF.

CDR3 protein: CASTPVGLATSKNIQYF. The CDR3 DNA follows: TGTGCCAGTACCCCCGTGGGGCTAGCGACCTCTAAAAACATTCAGTACTTC. The J gene is TRBJ2-4, the V gene TRBV19; weak D call: TRBD2 (6 bases). CDR3 size: 17 residues. Germline V lookup: CDR1 LNHDA, CDR2 SQIVND (reference sequence). V lost 7 bases and J 4 bases, leaving 23 bases between the germline ends.

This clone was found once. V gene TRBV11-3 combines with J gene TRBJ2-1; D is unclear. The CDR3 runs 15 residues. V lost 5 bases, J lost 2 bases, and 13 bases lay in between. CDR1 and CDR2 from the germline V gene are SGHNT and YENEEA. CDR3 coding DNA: TGTGCCAGCAGCAGCTCGGTTAATCCCTACAATGAGCAGTTCTTC. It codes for CASSSSVNPYNEQFF.

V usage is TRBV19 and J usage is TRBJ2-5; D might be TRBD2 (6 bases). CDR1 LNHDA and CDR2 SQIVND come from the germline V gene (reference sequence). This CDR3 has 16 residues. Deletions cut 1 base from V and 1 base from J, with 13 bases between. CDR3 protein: CASSIGLAALQETQYF. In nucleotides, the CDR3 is TGTGCCAGTAGTATAGGGTTAGCGGCCCTCCAAGAGACCCAGTACTTC. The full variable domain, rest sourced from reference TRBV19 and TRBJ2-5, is DGGITQSPKYLFRKEGQNVTLSCEQNLNHDAMYWYRQDPGQGLRLIYYSQIVNDFQKGDIAEGYSVSREKKESFPLTVTSAQKNPTAFYLCASSIGLAALQETQYFGPGTRLLVL.

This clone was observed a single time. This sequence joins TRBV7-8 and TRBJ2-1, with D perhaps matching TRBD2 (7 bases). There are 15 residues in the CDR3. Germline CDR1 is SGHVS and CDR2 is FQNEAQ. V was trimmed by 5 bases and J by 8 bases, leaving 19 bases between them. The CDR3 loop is CASSQWGGPGDEQFF. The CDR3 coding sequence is TGTGCCAGCAGCCAATGGGGGGGCCCCGGCGATGAGCAGTTCTTC.

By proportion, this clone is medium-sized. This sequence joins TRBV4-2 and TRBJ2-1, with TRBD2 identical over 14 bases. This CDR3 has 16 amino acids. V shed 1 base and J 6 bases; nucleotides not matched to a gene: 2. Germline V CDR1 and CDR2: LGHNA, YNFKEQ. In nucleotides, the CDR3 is TGTGCCAGCAGCCAAGGACTAGCGGGAGGGACCAATGAGCAGTTCTTC. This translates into CASSQGLAGGTNEQFF.

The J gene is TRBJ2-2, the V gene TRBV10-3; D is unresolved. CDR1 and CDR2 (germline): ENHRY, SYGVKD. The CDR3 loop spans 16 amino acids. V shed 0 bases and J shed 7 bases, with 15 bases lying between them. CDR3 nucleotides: TGTGCCATCAGTGAGTCTATGGGTAGACTCGGCGGGGAGCTGTTTTTT. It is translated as CAISESMGRLGGELFF.

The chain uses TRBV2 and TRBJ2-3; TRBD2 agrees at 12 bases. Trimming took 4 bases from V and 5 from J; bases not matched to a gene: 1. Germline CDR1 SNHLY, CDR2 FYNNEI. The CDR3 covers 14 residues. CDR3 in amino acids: CASSGLAGEDTQYF. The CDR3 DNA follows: TGTGCCAGCAGTGGACTAGCGGGAGAAGATACGCAGTATTTT.

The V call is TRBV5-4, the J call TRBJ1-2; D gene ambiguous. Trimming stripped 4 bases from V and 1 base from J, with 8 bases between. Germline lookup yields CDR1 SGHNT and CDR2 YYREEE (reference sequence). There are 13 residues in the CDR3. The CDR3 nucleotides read TGTGCCAGCAGCCCGGAGAATAACTATGGCTACACCTTC. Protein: CASSPENNYGYTF.

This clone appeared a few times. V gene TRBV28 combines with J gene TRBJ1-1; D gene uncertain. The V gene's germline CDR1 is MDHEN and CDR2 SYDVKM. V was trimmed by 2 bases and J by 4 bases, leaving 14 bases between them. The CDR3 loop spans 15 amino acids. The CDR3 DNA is TGTGCCAGCAGTTTAGTGAAGGGATTGATCACTGAAGCTTTCTTT. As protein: CASSLVKGLITEAFF.